Below, one T cell receptor (beta chain) is given with its context. This specimen comes from a study of blood T cell repertoires in COVID-19. Study at large: Collection of acute and convalescent COVID-19 samples took place in the United States, Italy and Spain.

Assay used: immunoSEQ multiplex PCR; TCRdb lists only in-frame clones, some missing. The sample gives 180,000 or so clones, 80% to 90% of which show up once; over 9.5% is in the top ten. Germline V gene data show CDR1 as SGHNT and CDR2 as YENEEA. The CDR3 has 13 amino acids. V gave up 5 bases and J gave up 2 bases, with 9 bases separating them. This sequence was found in a human donor with active or convalescent COVID-19. The donor label of this sample is uncertain. The chain carries TRBV11-3 and TRBJ2-5, with unresolved D. Sample: peripheral blood. For the CDR3, the DNA is TGTGCCAGCAGCGCGTCGCCACAAGAGACCCAGTACTTC. It yields the protein CASSASPQETQYF.